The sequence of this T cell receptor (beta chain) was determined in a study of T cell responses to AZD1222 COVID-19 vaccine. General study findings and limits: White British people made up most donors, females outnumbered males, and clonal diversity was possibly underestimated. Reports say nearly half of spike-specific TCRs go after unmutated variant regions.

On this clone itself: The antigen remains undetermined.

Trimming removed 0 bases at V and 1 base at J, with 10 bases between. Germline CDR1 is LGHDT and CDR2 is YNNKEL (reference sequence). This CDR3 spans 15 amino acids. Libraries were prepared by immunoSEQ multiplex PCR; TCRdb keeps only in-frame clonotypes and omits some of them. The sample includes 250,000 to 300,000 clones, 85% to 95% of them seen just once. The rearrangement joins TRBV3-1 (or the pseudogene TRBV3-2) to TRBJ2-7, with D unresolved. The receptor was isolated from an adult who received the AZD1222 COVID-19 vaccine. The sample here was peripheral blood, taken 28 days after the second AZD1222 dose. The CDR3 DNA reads TGTGCCAGCAGCCAAGATATAACACCTTCCTACGAGCAGTACTTC. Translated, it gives CASSQDITPSYEQYF.